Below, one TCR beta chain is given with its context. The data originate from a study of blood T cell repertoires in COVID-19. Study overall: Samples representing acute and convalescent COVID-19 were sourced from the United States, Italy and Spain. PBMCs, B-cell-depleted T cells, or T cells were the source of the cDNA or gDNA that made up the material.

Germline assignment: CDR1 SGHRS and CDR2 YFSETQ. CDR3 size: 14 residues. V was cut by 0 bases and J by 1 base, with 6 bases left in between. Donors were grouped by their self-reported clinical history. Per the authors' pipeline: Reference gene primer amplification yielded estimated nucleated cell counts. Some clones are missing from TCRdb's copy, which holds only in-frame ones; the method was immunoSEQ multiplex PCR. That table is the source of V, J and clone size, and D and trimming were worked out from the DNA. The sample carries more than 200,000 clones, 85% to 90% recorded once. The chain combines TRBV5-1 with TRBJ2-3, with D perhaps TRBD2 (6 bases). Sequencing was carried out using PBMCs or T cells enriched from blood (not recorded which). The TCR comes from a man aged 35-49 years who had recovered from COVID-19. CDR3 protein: CASSLGGGTDTQYF. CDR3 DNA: TGCGCCAGCAGCTTGGGCGGGGGCACAGATACGCAGTATTTT.